The 20 T cell receptor beta chains given below trace back to one sample, sequenced in a study of cytomegalovirus exposure and HLA in healthy donors. With 60 Vbeta and 13 Jbeta primers, the PCR was carried out. Method: immunoSEQ multiplex PCR; TCRdb's copy keeps in-frame clones and lacks some. The data hold over 85,000 clones, with 60% to 80% observed a single time. The specimen was PBMCs. The origin of the receptors is a woman in her 40s in good health and CMV-seronegative.

The rearrangement links TRBV5-1 to TRBJ2-6; D unresolved. The CDR3 consists of 17 residues. The germline gives CDR1 SGHRS, CDR2 YFSETQ. V was cut by 0 bases and J by 0 bases, with 10 bases left in between. The CDR3 nucleotides read TGCGCCAGCAGCTTGGTACAGTCCCCCTCTGGGGCCAACGTCCTGACTTTC. Protein sequence: CASSLVQSPSGANVLTF.

This rearrangement joins TRBV7-2 to TRBJ2-3; weak D call: TRBD2 (5 bases). Germline CDR1 is SGHTA and CDR2 is FQGNSA. The CDR3 consists of 15 residues. The V and J ends lost 3 bases and 3 bases respectively, with 13 bases between them. This CDR3 is CASSFSYRGTDTQYF. CDR3 bases: TGTGCCAGCAGCTTTTCCTATCGGGGAACAGATACGCAGTATTTT. Filled out from reference TRBV7-2 and TRBJ2-3, the complete variable domain reads GAGVSQSPSNKVTEKGKDVELRCDPISGHTALYWYRQSLGQGLEFLIYFQGNSAPDKSGLPSDRFSAERTGGSVSTLTIQRTQQEDSAVYLCASSFSYRGTDTQYFGPGTRLTVL.

A few counts support this clone. The gene calls are TRBV7-3 and TRBJ2-1; 15 bases align to TRBD2. The V segment lost 1 base and the J segment 4 bases; nucleotides outside the gene matches: 8. The CDR3 is made up of 19 amino acids. Germline V gene data show CDR1 as SGHTA and CDR2 as FQGTGA. CDR3 loop: CASSLIRTSGGGNYNEQFF. As DNA, the CDR3 is TGTGCCAGCAGCTTAATCCGGACTAGCGGGGGGGGGAATTACAATGAGCAGTTCTTC.

The chain uses TRBV19 and TRBJ1-5; the D is unclear. Germline V gives CDR1 LNHDA, CDR2 SQIVND (reference sequence). V lost 2 bases and J lost 0, with 11 bases in between. This CDR3 comprises 16 residues. CDR3 sequence: CASSIPKGGSNQPQHF. The CDR3 DNA sequence: TGTGCCAGTAGTATACCAAAGGGAGGTAGCAATCAGCCCCAGCATTTT. Full variable domain (remainder filled in from reference TRBV19 and TRBJ1-5): DGGITQSPKYLFRKEGQNVTLSCEQNLNHDAMYWYRQDPGQGLRLIYYSQIVNDFQKGDIAEGYSVSREKKESFPLTVTSAQKNPTAFYLCASSIPKGGSNQPQHFGDGTRLSIL.

As DNA, the CDR3 is TGTGCCTGGAGGGCCATCGCCCCTAATCAGCCCCAGCATTTT. This sequence encodes CAWRAIAPNQPQHF. The chain couples TRBV30 to TRBJ1-5; unclear D gene. The CDR3 is 14 amino acids. Looked up from germline, CDR1 is GTSNPN and CDR2 is SVGIG (reference sequence). V was cut by 3 bases and J by 4 bases, with 13 bases left in between.

CDR3 amino acids: CASSQEVGGGYTF. CDR3 DNA sequence: TGCGCCAGCAGCCAAGAGGTAGGAGGCGGCTACACCTTC. This chain uses TRBV4-1 with TRBJ1-2; D gene ambiguous. Deletions cut 0 bases from V and 8 bases from J, with 10 bases between. The CDR3 is made up of 13 amino acids. In germline, CDR1 is MGHRA, CDR2 YSYEKL.

Here the CDR3 reads CSVLDRGSSPLHF. The CDR3, as DNA: TGCAGCGTCCTCGACAGGGGGTCATCACCCCTCCACTTT. The rearrangement uses TRBV29-1 and TRBJ1-6; 9 bases map to TRBD1. Germline trimming cut 6 bases from V and 10 bases from J; bases unmatched to any gene: 7. The germline gives CDR1 SQVTM, CDR2 ANQGSEA. This CDR3 has 13 amino acids.

This clone has just a few counts. This chain connects TRBV5-4 to TRBJ2-2; D possibly corresponds to TRBD2 (7 bases). Per germline, CDR1 SGHNT and CDR2 YYREEE (reference sequence). With 0 bases removed from V and 7 bases from J, the gap between germline ends came to 13 bases. CDR3 length: 15 amino acids. CDR3 sequence: CASSLGGGAFGELFF. The CDR3 DNA reads TGTGCCAGCAGCTTGGGGGGGGGCGCGTTCGGGGAGCTGTTTTTT.

CDR3 bases: TGTGCCAGCAGTTATGGAGGGCCCCCCAACAACTATGGCTACACCTTC. It translates to CASSYGGPPNNYGYTF. V and J are TRBV6-5 and TRBJ1-2; D remains unclear. CDR3 size: 16 residues. Germline V CDR1 and CDR2: MNHEY, SVGAGI. Trimming cost V 3 bases and J 2 bases, with 16 bases left between them.

This clone was detected once. The chain has TRBV28 and TRBJ1-2; 8 nucleotides line up with TRBD1. The germline gives CDR1 MDHEN, CDR2 SYDVKM. J lost 7 bases, V lost 2 bases, and 9 bases had no gene match. CDR3 length: 15 amino acids. CDR3 DNA sequence: TGTGCCAGCAGTTTAAAGTTGACAGGGGCGGCTGGCTACACCTTC. This codes for CASSLKLTGAAGYTF.

The V call is TRBV28, the J call TRBJ1-5; 7 positions match TRBD1. Germline V lookup: CDR1 MDHEN, CDR2 SYDVKM. The ends lost 6 bases at V and 4 bases at J; junction bases unmatched: 15. The CDR3 is 17 residues long. CDR3 nucleotides: TGTGCCAGCAGGTCAAACAGGGGAAGGGATATGAATCAGCCCCAGCATTTT. Its protein product is CASRSNRGRDMNQPQHF.

The chain employs TRBV19 and TRBJ1-1; 8 nucleotides agree with TRBD1. Looked up from germline, CDR1 is LNHDA and CDR2 is SQIVND (reference sequence). Trimming cost V 1 base and J 8 bases; bases outside gene matches: 21. The CDR3 length is 19 residues. The CDR3 spells CASSIGPGSPGGTRLEAFF. The CDR3 nucleotides are TGTGCCAGTAGTATAGGCCCTGGTAGTCCAGGGGGCACACGTCTAGAAGCTTTCTTT.

V usage is TRBV7-6 and J usage is TRBJ1-1; D not resolved. The CDR3 consists of 14 residues. V lost 5 bases to trimming and J lost 3 bases, with 13 bases between them. CDR1 is SGHVS and CDR2 is FNYEAQ in the germline V gene. The CDR3 protein is CASSIPWEDTEAFF. In nucleotides, the CDR3 is TGTGCCAGCAGCATCCCTTGGGAGGACACTGAAGCTTTCTTT.

The chain has TRBV5-1 and TRBJ1-4; 11 nucleotides line up with TRBD1. Germline CDR1 SGHRS, CDR2 YFSETQ. The junction had 14 bases not matched to a gene; V was cut back by 4 bases and J by 0 bases. This CDR3 is 20 amino acids long. The DNA for the CDR3 is TGCGCCAGCAGCCAAAATGGACAGGGGGCGGGGGTCTCAACTAATGAAAAACTGTTTTTT. Amino acid sequence: CASSQNGQGAGVSTNEKLFF.

The chain has TRBV14 and TRBJ2-2; 7 nucleotides line up with TRBD1. There are 16 residues in the CDR3. With 4 bases clipped from V and 7 bases from J, the junction kept 12 bases outside the gene matches. In germline, CDR1 is SGHDN, CDR2 FVKESK. The CDR3 DNA reads TGTGCCAGCAGCCCCGGACAGGTTTATGGTGGCGGGGAGCTGTTTTTT. It translates to CASSPGQVYGGGELFF.

The V call is TRBV11-3, the J call TRBJ2-3, with D perhaps matching TRBD2 (5 bases). CDR3 length: 14 amino acids. The germline V and J ends were trimmed by 4 bases and 0 bases, with 8 bases remaining between them. CDR1 is SGHNT, CDR2 YENEEA, per germline. CDR3 nucleotide sequence: TGTGCCAGCAGCTCCAGGACTAGCACAGATACGCAGTATTTT. Encoded protein: CASSSRTSTDTQYF.

This chain links TRBV5-1 with TRBJ2-2, with D uncertain. Between the trimmed V and J ends, which lost 5 bases and 4 bases, there was a span of 9 bases. The CDR3 is 13 amino acids. Germline V lookup: CDR1 SGHRS, CDR2 YFSETQ. The CDR3 here is CASRTDPTGELFF. The CDR3, as DNA: TGCGCCAGCAGAACAGACCCCACCGGGGAGCTGTTTTTT.

The chain employs TRBV7-9 and TRBJ1-3; a possible D gene is TRBD1 (6 bases). V shed 6 bases and J shed 0 bases, with 12 bases lying between them. Germline V lookup: CDR1 SEHNR, CDR2 FQNEAQ (reference sequence). This CDR3 is built from 15 residues. The CDR3 nucleotides read TGTGCCAGCAGACAGGGTGGGTTCTCTGGAAACACCATATATTTT. Protein sequence: CASRQGGFSGNTIYF.

The chain joins TRBV4-1 to TRBJ2-2; 7 nucleotides agree with TRBD2. J gave up 5 bases and V 1 base, and 4 bases lay outside the gene matches. CDR1 and CDR2 (germline): MGHRA, YSYEKL. The CDR3 totals 15 residues. The CDR3 DNA sequence: TGCGCCAGCAGCCAAGTTCTAGCGGAAACCGGGGAGCTGTTTTTT. Translated, it gives CASSQVLAETGELFF.

This rearrangement joins TRBV7-2 to TRBJ1-4; D remains ambiguous. Per germline, CDR1 SGHTA and CDR2 FQGNSA. The V end lost 3 bases, the J end lost 7 bases, and 12 bases lay between the germline ends. The CDR3 contains 14 residues. The CDR3 spells CASSFGASGEKLFF. CDR3 bases: TGTGCCAGCAGCTTCGGAGCGAGCGGTGAAAAACTGTTTTTT.